This entry features one TCR beta chain sequence. This sample is part of a study of shared clonotypes between healthy human individuals. CDR1 and CDR2 (germline): DFQATT, SNEGSKA (reference sequence). CDR3 length: 10 residues. Trimming stripped 5 bases from V and 11 bases from J, with 12 bases between. Clones were read by immunoSEQ multiplex PCR, and TCRdb kept only the in-frame ones, dropping some. The table has around 2,000,000 clones, 90% to 95% seen once. The sequence was obtained from a man aged 18 to 29 in good health. Sequencing was done on a sample of naive CD4+ T cells sorted from blood. Subset meaning: CD45RA+ positively selected. The J gene is TRBJ1-1, the V gene TRBV20-1; tentative D call: TRBD1 (5 bases). DNA of the CDR3: TGCAGTGCTCTGGGACGAAACGCTTTCTTT. This gives the protein CSALGRNAFF.